These 27 T cell receptor beta chains were sequenced from one sample in a study of CD8 T cells in ankylosing spondylitis. Study-level points and caveats: Characteristic, it appeared, of ankylosing spondylitis blood was a TCR beta motif of fewer than 10 highly homologous variants.

These TCRs' antigens remain unknown. TCRdb re-called the 5' RACE reads through MiXCR, storing one row per CDR3 protein. The sample shows hundreds of thousands of distinct CDR3 sequences, approximately 26% of them seen only once. Material for sequencing was blood, either unsorted or a sorted T cell fraction (not recorded which). The receptor set was obtained from a male donor with ankylosing spondylitis.

The J gene is TRBJ2-3, the V gene TRBV3-1; possibly TRBD1 for D (5 bases). Per germline, CDR1 LGHDT and CDR2 YNNKEL (reference sequence). Trimming took off 6 bases at V and 6 bases at J, with 13 bases between the two ends. CDR3 size: 13 residues. The CDR3 DNA follows: TGTGCCAGCAGTTTCCAACAGGCTGATACGCAGTATTTT. It specifies CASSFQQADTQYF.

The rearrangement joins TRBV5-1 to TRBJ2-1, with 12 positions matching TRBD2. Trimming cost V 3 bases and J 6 bases; bases outside gene matches: 16. This CDR3 is 19 amino acids long. Germline V gene sequence: CDR1 SGHRS, CDR2 YFSETQ. The CDR3 DNA reads as TGCGCCAGCAGCTGGGGAAGGGAGATGACTAGCGGGAGACCCAATGAGCAGTTCTTC. It is translated as CASSWGREMTSGRPNEQFF. Drawing the rest from reference TRBV5-1 and TRBJ2-1, the complete variable domain is KAGVTQTPRYLIKTRGQQVTLSCSPISGHRSVSWYQQTPGQGLQFLFEYFSETQRNKGNFPGRFSGRQFSNSRSEMNVSTLELGDSALYLCASSWGREMTSGRPNEQFFGPGTRLTVL.

This clonotype has a handful of counts. The chain couples TRBV20-1 to TRBJ1-1; D remains ambiguous. CDR3 size: 12 residues. Trimming stripped 6 bases from V and 1 base from J, with 9 bases between. Germline lookup yields CDR1 DFQATT and CDR2 SNEGSKA (reference sequence). CDR3 sequence: CSARIQNTEAFF. The DNA for the CDR3 is TGCAGTGCCAGGATCCAGAACACTGAAGCTTTCTTT.

The chain links TRBV2 to TRBJ1-5, with 8 nucleotides matching TRBD1. CDR1 is SNHLY, CDR2 FYNNEI, per germline. The CDR3 runs to 15 residues. V was pared by 5 bases and J by 4 bases, with 7 bases of the junction left unmatched. CDR3 region: CASSLRTGRNQPQHF. DNA for the CDR3: TGTGCCAGCAGTCTTCGGACAGGGAGGAATCAGCCCCAGCATTTT. The full variable domain, with the rest looked up from reference TRBV2 and TRBJ1-5, is EPEVTQTPSHQVTQMGQEVILRCVPISNHLYFYWYRQILGQKVEFLVSFYNNEISEKSEIFDDQFSVERPDGSNFTLKIRSTKLEDSAMYFCASSLRTGRNQPQHFGDGTRLSIL.

This chain links TRBV5-1 with TRBJ1-1, with no clear D. Trimming removed 0 bases at V and 6 bases at J, with 15 bases between. The germline V gene has CDR1 SGHRS and CDR2 YFSETQ. The CDR3 is 15 amino acids. This chain's CDR3 is CASSLGGVRHAEAFF. The CDR3 DNA sequence: TGCGCCAGCAGCTTGGGGGGAGTGAGGCATGCTGAAGCTTTCTTT.

The chain has TRBV29-1 and TRBJ1-1, with D perhaps TRBD1 (5 bases). The CDR3 is made up of 12 amino acids. Trimming pared 7 bases from V and 2 bases from J, leaving 11 bases between. Germline V CDR1 and CDR2: SQVTM, ANQGSEA. The DNA of the CDR3 is TGCAGCGGGAACAGGCTCAACACTGAAGCTTTCTTT. Translated, it gives CSGNRLNTEAFF.

CDR3 sequence: CSAQDRVGREKLFF. The CDR3 coding sequence is TGCAGTGCACAGGACAGGGTGGGGAGAGAAAAACTGTTTTTT. The V call is TRBV20-1, the J call TRBJ1-4; 8 bases fit TRBD1. Unmatched junction bases numbered 11, after V lost 6 bases and J lost 8 bases. CDR3 length equals 14 residues. The germline gives CDR1 DFQATT, CDR2 SNEGSKA (reference sequence).

The chain couples TRBV11-2 to TRBJ2-5; 8 bases are a match to TRBD1. V was clipped by 2 bases and J by 0 bases; unmatched bases: 11. CDR1 and CDR2 from the germline V gene are SGHAT and FQNNGV. CDR3 length: 18 residues. The CDR3 coding sequence is TGTGCCAGCAGCTTACCCCGCCCCGGGACAGGAGACCAAGAGACCCAGTACTTC. Translating it yields CASSLPRPGTGDQETQYF. The variable domain in full, completed from reference TRBV11-2 and TRBJ2-5, reads EAGVAQSPRYKIIEKRQSVAFWCNPISGHATLYWYQQILGQGPKLLIQFQNNGVVDDSQLPKDRFSAERLKGVDSTLKIQPAKLEDSAVYLCASSLPRPGTGDQETQYFGPGTRLLVL.

This clonotype has a handful of counts. The chain uses TRBV2 and TRBJ2-1; 8 nucleotides line up with TRBD1. Losses at the gene ends were 6 bases for V and 7 bases for J; bases not matched to a gene: 11. The CDR3 loop spans 15 amino acids. Per germline, CDR1 SNHLY and CDR2 FYNNEI. The DNA for the CDR3 is TGTGCCAGCAGCCCCGGACAGGGCGGTTGGAATGAGCAGTTCTTC. Translation: CASSPGQGGWNEQFF. The whole variable domain, remainder taken from reference TRBV2 and TRBJ2-1, is EPEVTQTPSHQVTQMGQEVILRCVPISNHLYFYWYRQILGQKVEFLVSFYNNEISEKSEIFDDQFSVERPDGSNFTLKIRSTKLEDSAMYFCASSPGQGGWNEQFFGPGTRLTVL.

This clonotype was observed a few times. The rearrangement joins TRBV24-1 to TRBJ2-1, with D possibly called TRBD1 or TRBD2 (6 bases each). The CDR3 contains 17 residues. From germline, CDR1 is KGHDR and CDR2 SFDVKD. With 5 bases removed from V and 4 bases from J, the gap between germline ends came to 20 bases. The CDR3 region has the DNA TGTGCCACCAGTGCCGGGGGCTTTGCCCGGACATACAATGAGCAGTTCTTC. It encodes CATSAGGFARTYNEQFF.

This chain joins TRBV24-1 and TRBJ2-5; no definite D call. The germline V gene encodes CDR1 KGHDR and CDR2 SFDVKD. V dropped 2 bases and J dropped 3 bases, with 12 bases sitting between them. CDR3 length: 15 amino acids. DNA of the CDR3: TGTGCCACCAGTGATTCCTCCAGGAGTAAAGAGACCCAGTACTTC. Its translation is CATSDSSRSKETQYF.

The chain has TRBV2 and TRBJ2-1, with 7 bases aligning to TRBD1. This CDR3 spans 15 amino acids. Per germline, CDR1 SNHLY and CDR2 FYNNEI. The ends lost 4 bases at V and 7 bases at J; junction bases unmatched: 10. CDR3 sequence reads: CASSGRQGLLNEQFF. CDR3 nucleotide sequence: TGTGCCAGCAGTGGGAGACAGGGTCTCCTTAATGAGCAGTTCTTC.

This clonotype was picked up a small number of times. The V gene is TRBV30, the J gene TRBJ2-1; D not certain. Between the trimmed V and J ends, which lost 4 bases and 6 bases, there was a span of 10 bases. The CDR3 runs to 12 residues. The germline V gene encodes CDR1 GTSNPN and CDR2 SVGIG (reference sequence). The CDR3 here is CAWTLDRNEQFF. The CDR3 nucleotides are TGTGCCTGGACCTTAGATCGCAATGAGCAGTTCTTC.

At least ten counts were recorded for this clonotype. The chain joins TRBV5-1 to TRBJ2-1; either TRBD1 or TRBD2 may supply D (6 bases each). The V end lost 0 bases, the J end lost 0 bases, and 7 bases lay between the germline ends. There are 15 residues in the CDR3. Per germline, CDR1 SGHRS and CDR2 YFSETQ. The CDR3 here is CASSLEGGSYNEQFF. The CDR3 coding sequence is TGCGCCAGCAGCTTGGAGGGGGGCTCCTACAATGAGCAGTTCTTC.

The chain joins TRBV27 to TRBJ1-6; D gene ambiguous. The CDR3 extends over 12 amino acids. Per germline, CDR1 MNHEY and CDR2 SMNVEV (reference sequence). Trimming left V 6 bases short and J 7 bases short, with 7 bases between. The CDR3 protein is CASRGTNSPLHF. DNA for the CDR3: TGTGCCAGCAGGGGTACAAATTCACCCCTCCACTTT.

V usage is TRBV5-1 and J usage is TRBJ2-2, with 10 bases identical to TRBD1. The CDR3 contains 16 residues. Trimming at V came to 4 bases and at J to 5 bases, leaving 8 bases not matched to a gene. Germline V lookup: CDR1 SGHRS, CDR2 YFSETQ. The CDR3 sequence: CASSERQGAGTGELFF. CDR3 coding DNA: TGCGCCAGCAGCGAGAGACAGGGGGCTGGTACCGGGGAGCTGTTTTTT.

V is TRBV14 and J is TRBJ2-3; D may be TRBD1 or TRBD2 (5 bases each). In germline, CDR1 is SGHDN, CDR2 FVKESK. There are 14 residues in the CDR3. The V end was cut by 5 bases, the J end by 4 bases, with 13 bases between. CDR3 DNA sequence: TGTGCCAGCAGCAATGCGGTGGGACCAGATACGCAGTATTTT. Its protein product is CASSNAVGPDTQYF.

This clonotype came up a few times. V and J are TRBV12-3 or TRBV12-4 and TRBJ1-2; unclear D gene. The CDR3 runs to 13 residues. V gave up 3 bases and J gave up 0 bases, with 5 bases separating them. CDR3 coding DNA: TGTGCCAGCAGTTTTGGCCCTAACTATGGCTACACCTTC. Protein: CASSFGPNYGYTF.

The rearrangement links TRBV30 to TRBJ2-7, with TRBD2 matching 8 bases. Trimming at V came to 1 base and at J to 4 bases, leaving 3 bases not matched to a gene. The CDR3 consists of 13 residues. Germline CDR1 and CDR2: GTSNPN and SVGIG (reference sequence). The CDR3: CAWSALAGYEQYF. The DNA for the CDR3 is TGTGCCTGGAGTGCGTTAGCGGGATACGAGCAGTACTTC. The full variable domain, its missing parts supplied by reference TRBV30 and TRBJ2-7, is SQTIHQWPATLVQPVGSPLSLECTVEGTSNPNLYWYRQAAGRGLQLLFYSVGIGQISSEVPQNLSASRPQDRQFILSSKKLLLSDSGFYLCAWSALAGYEQYFGPGTRLTVT.

This clonotype turned up a few times. V gene TRBV3-1 combines with J gene TRBJ1-1, with D perhaps TRBD1 (5 bases). This CDR3 has 12 residues. Germline values: CDR1 LGHDT, CDR2 YNNKEL (reference sequence). Trimming removed 5 bases from V and 5 bases from J, with 9 bases in between. The CDR3 here is CASSNRQTEAFF. The CDR3 DNA reads as TGTGCCAGCAGCAATAGACAGACTGAAGCTTTCTTT. The full variable domain, in which reference TRBV3-1 and TRBJ1-1 provide the parts outside the CDR3, is DTAVSQTPKYLVTQMGNDKSIKCEQNLGHDTMYWYKQDSKKFLKIMFSYNNKELIINETVPNRFSPKSPDKAHLNLHINSLELGDSAVYFCASSNRQTEAFFGQGTRLTVV.

J is TRBJ2-6 and V is TRBV5-1, with D possibly matching TRBD1 (6 bases). The CDR3 contains 15 residues. Trimming shortened V by 0 bases and J by 4 bases, and 8 bases separated the two germline ends. Germline V lookup: CDR1 SGHRS, CDR2 YFSETQ. This chain's CDR3 is CASSLGTEGANVLTF. For the CDR3, the DNA is TGCGCCAGCAGCTTGGGGACAGAGGGGGCCAACGTCCTGACTTTC.

This clonotype was seen repeatedly, ten times or more. The CDR3 DNA follows: TGCAGCGTTGAACCGTCGGCAAACACCGGGGAGCTGTTTTTT. Its protein is CSVEPSANTGELFF. The rearrangement uses TRBV29-1 and TRBJ2-2, with D hard to call. The germline CDR1 and CDR2 sequences are SQVTM and ANQGSEA. V lost 2 bases, J lost 2 bases, and 9 bases lay in between. The CDR3 has 14 amino acids.

The V call is TRBV11-2, the J call TRBJ2-1, with a weak D call TRBD1 (6 bases). This CDR3 contains 17 residues. The ends were cut back, 0 bases at V and 0 bases at J, with 12 bases in the middle. In germline, CDR1 is SGHAT, CDR2 FQNNGV. The CDR3 protein is CASSLDPTGSSYNEQFF. CDR3 nucleotide sequence: TGTGCCAGCAGCTTAGACCCAACAGGGAGCTCCTACAATGAGCAGTTCTTC.

This clonotype showed up just a few times. The chain joins TRBV12-3 or TRBV12-4 to TRBJ1-2, with D possibly being TRBD1 (5 bases). The CDR3 is 12 amino acids. Deletions cut 3 bases from V and 6 bases from J, with 8 bases between. The CDR3 reads CASSLGVNGYTF. CDR3 nucleotide sequence: TGTGCCAGCAGTTTGGGGGTGAATGGCTACACCTTC.

This sequence joins TRBV5-1 and TRBJ2-1, with TRBD2 matching 8 bases. Germline CDR1 and CDR2: SGHRS and YFSETQ. This CDR3 contains 15 residues. The trim removed 2 bases at V and 8 bases at J, leaving 9 bases unmatched. CDR3 DNA: TGCGCCAGCAGCTTTGACGGGGGGGAGTTGGATGAGCAGTTCTTC. Protein sequence: CASSFDGGELDEQFF.

This clonotype was recorded a few times. The gene calls are TRBV20-1 and TRBJ2-3, with 11 bases matching TRBD2. V lost 1 base to trimming and J lost 5 bases; unmatched junction nucleotides: 14. Germline CDR1 DFQATT, CDR2 SNEGSKA (reference sequence). The CDR3 consists of 18 residues. The CDR3 loop is CSARGFSLAGGSGDTQYF. DNA of the CDR3: TGCAGTGCTAGAGGATTCTCGCTAGCGGGAGGCTCGGGAGATACGCAGTATTTT.

This chain links TRBV2 with TRBJ1-1; no reliable D call. Per the germline V gene, CDR1 is SNHLY and CDR2 is FYNNEI. V lost 6 bases and J lost 4, with 12 bases in between. The CDR3 spans 13 residues. In DNA form, the CDR3 reads TGTGCCAGCAGAGACACTACGACCACTGAAGCTTTCTTT. Its protein product is CASRDTTTTEAFF.